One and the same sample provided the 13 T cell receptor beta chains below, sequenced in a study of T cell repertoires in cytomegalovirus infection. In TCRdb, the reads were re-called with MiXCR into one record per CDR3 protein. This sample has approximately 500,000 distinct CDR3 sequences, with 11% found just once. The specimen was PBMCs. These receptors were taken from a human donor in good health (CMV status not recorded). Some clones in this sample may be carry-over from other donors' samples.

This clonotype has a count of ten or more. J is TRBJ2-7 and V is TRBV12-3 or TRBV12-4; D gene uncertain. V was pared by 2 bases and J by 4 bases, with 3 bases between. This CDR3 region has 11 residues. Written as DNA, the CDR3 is TGTGCCAGCAGTTTACAGTACGAGCAGTACTTC. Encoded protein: CASSLQYEQYF.

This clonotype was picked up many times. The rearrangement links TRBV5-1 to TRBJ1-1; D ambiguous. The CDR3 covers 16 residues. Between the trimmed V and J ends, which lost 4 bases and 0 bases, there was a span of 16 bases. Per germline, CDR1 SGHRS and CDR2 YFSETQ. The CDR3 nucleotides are TGCGCCAGCAGCCCACCCTCCGGCAGCATGAACACTGAAGCTTTCTTT. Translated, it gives CASSPPSGSMNTEAFF. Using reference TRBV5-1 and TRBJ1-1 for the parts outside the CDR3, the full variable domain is KAGVTQTPRYLIKTRGQQVTLSCSPISGHRSVSWYQQTPGQGLQFLFEYFSETQRNKGNFPGRFSGRQFSNSRSEMNVSTLELGDSALYLCASSPPSGSMNTEAFFGQGTRLTVV.

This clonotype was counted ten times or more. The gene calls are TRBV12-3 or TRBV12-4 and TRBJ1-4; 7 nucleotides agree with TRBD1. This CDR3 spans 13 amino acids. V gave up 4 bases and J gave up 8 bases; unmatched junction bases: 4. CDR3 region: CASSSQQGEKLFF. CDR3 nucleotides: TGTGCCAGCAGTTCCCAACAGGGGGAAAAACTGTTTTTT.

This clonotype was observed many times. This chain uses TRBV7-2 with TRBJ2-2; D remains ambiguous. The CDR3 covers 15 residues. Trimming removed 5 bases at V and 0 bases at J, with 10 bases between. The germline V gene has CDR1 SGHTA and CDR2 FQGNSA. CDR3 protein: CASSPLTPNTGELFF. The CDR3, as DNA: TGTGCCAGCAGCCCTCTGACACCGAACACCGGGGAGCTGTTTTTT.

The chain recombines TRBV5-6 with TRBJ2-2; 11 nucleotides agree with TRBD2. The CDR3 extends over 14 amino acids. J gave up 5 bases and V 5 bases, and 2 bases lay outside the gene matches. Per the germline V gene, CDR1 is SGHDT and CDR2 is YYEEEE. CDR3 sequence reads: CASRGLAVTGELFF. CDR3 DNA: TGTGCCAGCAGGGGACTAGCGGTTACCGGGGAGCTGTTTTTT.

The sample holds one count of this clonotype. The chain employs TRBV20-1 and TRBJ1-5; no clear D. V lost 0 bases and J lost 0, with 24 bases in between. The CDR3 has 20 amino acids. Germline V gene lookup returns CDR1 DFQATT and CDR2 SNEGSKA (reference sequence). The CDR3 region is CSARDASDILSRFSNQPQHF. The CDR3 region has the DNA TGCAGTGCTAGAGATGCAAGCGATATCCTCTCACGTTTTAGCAATCAGCCCCAGCATTTT.

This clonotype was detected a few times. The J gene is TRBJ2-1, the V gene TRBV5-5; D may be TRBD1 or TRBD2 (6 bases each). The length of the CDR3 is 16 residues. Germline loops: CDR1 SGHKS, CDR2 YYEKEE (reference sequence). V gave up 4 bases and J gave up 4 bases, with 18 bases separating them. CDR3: CASSLLPGASYNEQFF. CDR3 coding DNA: TGTGCCAGCAGCCTACTCCCGGGGGCCTCATACAATGAGCAGTTCTTC.

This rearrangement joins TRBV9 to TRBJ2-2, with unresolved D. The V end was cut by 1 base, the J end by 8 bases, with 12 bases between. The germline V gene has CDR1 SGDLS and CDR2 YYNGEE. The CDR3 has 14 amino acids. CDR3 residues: CASSVSSLFGELFF. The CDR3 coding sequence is TGTGCCAGCAGCGTATCTTCCCTTTTTGGGGAGCTGTTTTTT.

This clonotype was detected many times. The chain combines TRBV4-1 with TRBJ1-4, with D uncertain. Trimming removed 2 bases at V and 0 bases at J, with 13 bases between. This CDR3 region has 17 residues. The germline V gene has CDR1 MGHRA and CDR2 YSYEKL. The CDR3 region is CASSQLRAPSTNEKLFF. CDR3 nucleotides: TGCGCCAGCAGCCAACTAAGGGCCCCCTCAACTAATGAAAAACTGTTTTTT.

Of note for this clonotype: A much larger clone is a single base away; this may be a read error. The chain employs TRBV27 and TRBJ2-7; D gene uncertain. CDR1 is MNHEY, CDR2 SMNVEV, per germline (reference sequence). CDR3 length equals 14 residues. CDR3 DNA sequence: TGTGCCAGCAGTTTAGGGCAGACACCCTACAAGCAGTACTTC. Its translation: CASSLGQTPYKQYF.

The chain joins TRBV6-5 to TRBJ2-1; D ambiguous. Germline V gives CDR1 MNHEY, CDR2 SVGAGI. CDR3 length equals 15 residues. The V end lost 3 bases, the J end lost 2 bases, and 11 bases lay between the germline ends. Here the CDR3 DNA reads TGTGCCAGCAGTTATTTTCCAGCTACCTACAATGAGCAGTTCTTC. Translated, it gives CASSYFPATYNEQFF.

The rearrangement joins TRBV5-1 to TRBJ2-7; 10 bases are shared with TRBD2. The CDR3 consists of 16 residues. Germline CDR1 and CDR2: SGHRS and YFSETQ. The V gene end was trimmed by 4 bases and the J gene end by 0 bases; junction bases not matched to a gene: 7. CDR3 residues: CASSPGTSANSYEQYF. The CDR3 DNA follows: TGCGCCAGCAGCCCAGGGACTAGCGCAAACTCCTACGAGCAGTACTTC.

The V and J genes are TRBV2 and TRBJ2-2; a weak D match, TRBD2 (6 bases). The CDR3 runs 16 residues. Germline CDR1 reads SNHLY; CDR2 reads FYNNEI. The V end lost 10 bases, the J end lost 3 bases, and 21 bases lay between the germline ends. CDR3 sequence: CATLRRGREDTGELFF. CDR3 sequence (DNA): TGTGCCACACTAAGGCGGGGCAGGGAGGACACCGGGGAGCTGTTTTTT.